A selection of T cell receptor beta chains follows, all from one sample in a study of shared clonotypes between healthy human individuals. Profiled with immunoSEQ multiplex PCR; TCRdb holds only in-frame clones, not every one. This table holds over a million clones, around 78% found once. Sequences were obtained from memory CD4+ T cells from PBMCs. These receptors were obtained from a young man in good health. Some clones in this sample may be carry-over from other donors' samples. Each CDR3 is given with its conserved first and last residue. A D gene is named only where the DNA matches it firmly. Part of the rows lack a size; the others show once, few, many or a class for expanded clones.

clone size: once; V gene: TRBV7-9; D gene: -; J gene: TRBJ1-2; CDR3 protein: CASSKTNYGYTF; CDR3 DNA: TGTGCCAGCAGCAAAACTAACTATGGCTACACCTTC
clone size: -; V gene: TRBV23-1; D gene: TRBD2; J gene: TRBJ2-3; CDR3 protein: CASSQSTRASGRSDTQYF; CDR3 DNA: TGCGCCAGCAGTCAATCGACGAGGGCTAGCGGGAGATCAGATACGCAGTATTTT
clone size: -; V gene: TRBV5-1; D gene: -; J gene: TRBJ1-3; CDR3 protein: CASSLALNSGNTIYF; CDR3 DNA: TGCGCCAGCAGCTTGGCCCTGAACTCTGGAAACACCATATATTTT
clone size: -; V gene: TRBV5-6; D gene: TRBD1; J gene: TRBJ1-1; CDR3 protein: CASSLRGGGPTEAFF; CDR3 DNA: TGTGCCAGCAGCCTTAGGGGAGGGGGCCCCACTGAAGCTTTCTTT
clone size: -; V gene: TRBV28; D gene: TRBD1; J gene: TRBJ2-5; CDR3 protein: CASSGLPGQGRETQYF; CDR3 DNA: TGTGCCAGCAGTGGGTTACCGGGACAGGGTAGGGAGACCCAGTACTTC
clone size: -; V gene: TRBV18; D gene: -; J gene: TRBJ1-1; CDR3 protein: CASSPLAKNTEAFF; CDR3 DNA: TGTGCCAGCTCACCACTAGCTAAGAACACTGAAGCTTTCTTT
clone size: once; V gene: TRBV7-2; D gene: TRBD1; J gene: TRBJ1-5; CDR3 protein: CASSLAGTGVGQPQHF; CDR3 DNA: TGTGCCAGCAGCTTGGCCGGGACAGGGGTCGGGCAGCCCCAGCATTTT
clone size: few; V gene: TRBV5-5; D gene: TRBD1; J gene: TRBJ2-7; CDR3 protein: CASSLAGQTTYEQYF; CDR3 DNA: TGTGCCAGCAGCTTGGCGGGACAGACCACCTACGAGCAGTACTTC
clone size: -; V gene: TRBV28; D gene: TRBD1; J gene: TRBJ1-1; CDR3 protein: CASSSTRQGASFFF; CDR3 DNA: TGTGCCAGCAGTTCCACCCGACAGGGGGCGAGTTTCTTCTTT
clone size: -; V gene: TRBV15; D gene: -; J gene: TRBJ2-2; CDR3 protein: CATSRDRSPGELFF; CDR3 DNA: TGTGCCACCAGCAGAGACAGGTCTCCCGGGGAGCTGTTTTTT
clone size: -; V gene: TRBV5-1; D gene: -; J gene: TRBJ2-1; CDR3 protein: CASSLTTGYNEQFF; CDR3 DNA: TGCGCCAGCAGCTTGACTACCGGCTACAATGAGCAGTTCTTC
clone size: -; V gene: TRBV29-1; D gene: -; J gene: TRBJ2-7; CDR3 protein: CSAGGRPKRSSYEQYF; CDR3 DNA: TGCAGCGCCGGGGGGCGACCAAAAAGGAGCTCCTACGAGCAGTACTTC
clone size: -; V gene: TRBV5-1; D gene: -; J gene: TRBJ2-7; CDR3 protein: CASSRVGAAYEQYF; CDR3 DNA: TGCGCCAGCAGCAGGGTCGGGGCCGCCTACGAGCAGTACTTC
clone size: -; V gene: TRBV4-3; D gene: TRBD1; J gene: TRBJ2-7; CDR3 protein: CASSQVSGQGHYEQYF; CDR3 DNA: TGCGCCAGCAGCCAAGTCTCAGGACAGGGCCACTACGAGCAGTACTTC
clone size: -; V gene: TRBV7-6; D gene: -; J gene: TRBJ2-3; CDR3 protein: CASSLEVGSNTDTQYF; CDR3 DNA: TGTGCCAGCAGCTTAGAGGTCGGGAGCAACACAGATACGCAGTATTTT
clone size: -; V gene: TRBV5-1; D gene: -; J gene: TRBJ1-4; CDR3 protein: CASSLERGYGEKLFF; CDR3 DNA: TGCGCCAGCAGCTTGGAACGGGGCTATGGAGAAAAACTGTTTTTT
clone size: -; V gene: TRBV5-1; D gene: -; J gene: TRBJ1-2; CDR3 protein: CASSSSPNYGYTF; CDR3 DNA: TGCGCCAGCAGCTCGTCACCGAACTATGGCTACACCTTC
clone size: -; V gene: TRBV5-1; D gene: TRBD1; J gene: TRBJ2-5; CDR3 protein: CASSSTGNQETQYF; CDR3 DNA: TGCGCCAGCAGCTCGACAGGGAACCAAGAGACCCAGTACTTC
clone size: -; V gene: TRBV5-1; D gene: TRBD1; J gene: TRBJ1-3; CDR3 protein: CASSLGSTGGGNTIYF; CDR3 DNA: TGCGCCAGCAGCTTGGGGTCCACAGGGGGTGGAAACACCATATATTTT
clone size: -; V gene: TRBV11-2; D gene: TRBD1; J gene: TRBJ2-3; CDR3 protein: CASSLAPQGWSTDTQYF; CDR3 DNA: TGTGCCAGCAGCTTAGCCCCACAGGGGTGGAGCACAGATACGCAGTATTTT
clone size: -; V gene: TRBV7-9; D gene: -; J gene: TRBJ2-3; CDR3 protein: CASSLRASGTDTQYF; CDR3 DNA: TGTGCCAGCAGCTTAAGGGCTAGCGGCACAGATACGCAGTATTTT
clone size: -; V gene: TRBV27; D gene: -; J gene: TRBJ1-1; CDR3 protein: CASSAGGRVVAEAFF; CDR3 DNA: TGTGCCAGCAGTGCCGGGGGGCGGGTGGTTGCTGAAGCTTTCTTT
clone size: once; V gene: TRBV5-3; D gene: -; J gene: TRBJ1-4; CDR3 protein: CARSFRIRGTEGQWEKLFF; CDR3 DNA: TGTGCCAGAAGCTTCCGTATACGGGGGACGGAGGGGCAATGGGAAAAACTGTTTTTT
clone size: -; V gene: TRBV5-1; D gene: TRBD2; J gene: TRBJ2-7; CDR3 protein: CASSLAVTSVGSYEQYF; CDR3 DNA: TGCGCCAGCAGCTTGGCCGTGACTAGCGTAGGCTCCTACGAGCAGTACTTC
clone size: -; V gene: TRBV5-4; D gene: TRBD1; J gene: TRBJ1-4; CDR3 protein: CASSTGTENEKLFF; CDR3 DNA: TGTGCCAGCAGCACCGGGACAGAAAATGAAAAACTGTTTTTT
clone size: -; V gene: TRBV7-6; D gene: TRBD1; J gene: TRBJ1-1; CDR3 protein: CASSLGQGAGTEAFF; CDR3 DNA: TGTGCCAGCAGCTTAGGACAGGGGGCCGGAACTGAAGCTTTCTTT
clone size: -; V gene: TRBV15; D gene: TRBD2; J gene: TRBJ2-7; CDR3 protein: CATSRDVSGRAEQYF; CDR3 DNA: TGTGCCACCAGCAGAGATGTTAGCGGGAGGGCCGAGCAGTACTTC
clone size: once; V gene: TRBV11-3; D gene: TRBD1; J gene: TRBJ2-3; CDR3 protein: CASSSTGATDTQYF; CDR3 DNA: TGTGCCAGCAGCTCCACAGGGGCCACAGATACGCAGTATTTT
clone size: -; V gene: TRBV13; D gene: -; J gene: TRBJ1-3; CDR3 protein: CASSLERTSGNTIYF; CDR3 DNA: TGTGCCAGCAGTCTAGAAAGGACCTCTGGAAACACCATATATTTT
clone size: -; V gene: TRBV6-1; D gene: -; J gene: TRBJ1-5; CDR3 protein: CASSEVYQPQHF; CDR3 DNA: TGTGCCAGCAGTGAAGTTTATCAGCCCCAGCATTTT
clone size: -; V gene: TRBV5-1; D gene: TRBD1; J gene: TRBJ2-7; CDR3 protein: CASSFELRTGIGNEQYF; CDR3 DNA: TGCGCCAGCAGCTTTGAACTTAGGACAGGGATTGGCAACGAGCAGTACTTC
clone size: -; V gene: TRBV2; D gene: -; J gene: TRBJ1-1; CDR3 protein: CASSFQTVNTEAFF; CDR3 DNA: TGTGCCAGCAGTTTCCAGACCGTGAACACTGAAGCTTTCTTT
clone size: -; V gene: TRBV6-6; D gene: -; J gene: TRBJ1-1; CDR3 protein: CASSRGVGAAEAFF; CDR3 DNA: TGTGCCAGCAGTCGCGGTGTTGGGGCGGCTGAAGCTTTCTTT
clone size: -; V gene: TRBV7-3; D gene: -; J gene: TRBJ2-3; CDR3 protein: CASSLSGADTQYF; CDR3 DNA: TGTGCCAGCAGCCTTTCCGGTGCGGATACGCAGTATTTT
clone size: -; V gene: TRBV19; D gene: -; J gene: TRBJ1-1; CDR3 protein: CASSMGGRMNTEAFF; CDR3 DNA: TGTGCCAGTAGTATGGGGGGTAGAATGAACACTGAAGCTTTCTTT
clone size: few; V gene: TRBV28; D gene: -; J gene: TRBJ1-1; CDR3 protein: CASSLFEFGRRRNTEAFF; CDR3 DNA: TGTGCCAGCAGTCTTTTTGAGTTCGGACGCCGGAGGAACACTGAAGCTTTCTTT
clone size: -; V gene: TRBV7-2; D gene: -; J gene: TRBJ2-5; CDR3 protein: CASSSAPPETQYF; CDR3 DNA: TGTGCCAGCAGCTCAGCACCCCCAGAGACCCAGTACTTC
clone size: -; V gene: TRBV11-1; D gene: TRBD1; J gene: TRBJ2-7; CDR3 protein: CASSPTPRTGFYEQYF; CDR3 DNA: TGTGCCAGCAGCCCCACTCCGAGGACAGGCTTCTACGAGCAGTACTTC
clone size: few; V gene: TRBV7-8; D gene: TRBD1; J gene: TRBJ2-1; CDR3 protein: CASSSSRDRAYNEQFF; CDR3 DNA: TGTGCCAGCAGCTCCAGCCGGGACAGGGCGTACAATGAGCAGTTCTTC
clone size: -; V gene: TRBV20-1; D gene: -; J gene: TRBJ2-5; CDR3 protein: CSATIGETQYF; CDR3 DNA: TGCAGTGCTACAATTGGGGAGACCCAGTACTTC
clone size: -; V gene: TRBV6-5; D gene: TRBD1; J gene: TRBJ2-7; CDR3 protein: CASRTGEEQYF; CDR3 DNA: TGTGCCAGCAGGACAGGGGAGGAGCAGTACTTC
clone size: -; V gene: TRBV7-2; D gene: -; J gene: TRBJ2-5; CDR3 protein: CASSLFGGFDETQYF; CDR3 DNA: TGTGCCAGCAGCTTATTTGGAGGGTTTGATGAGACCCAGTACTTC